Below are 18 T cell receptor beta chains sequenced from a single sample in a study of PD-1 blockade in classical Hodgkin lymphoma. With no exception, relapse followed autologous stem cell transplantation in all patients, and brentuximab vedotin exposure varied. Data came from immunoSEQ multiplex PCR; TCRdb stores just in-frame clones and leaves some out. The repertoire has tens of thousands of clones, about 93% of them found once; the top ten carry 6.5% to 8%. The starting material was peripheral blood mononuclear cells (PBMCs), obtained at baseline. The receptor source for this set is a human donor with classical Hodgkin lymphoma.

The rearrangement links TRBV6-5 to TRBJ2-3; D tentatively reads TRBD1 or TRBD2 (5 bases each). CDR1 MNHEY and CDR2 SVGAGI come from the germline V gene. V was cut by 6 bases and J by 4 bases, with 11 bases left in between. This CDR3 is built from 13 residues. CDR3 protein: CASRSGAADTQYF. The CDR3 DNA sequence: TGTGCCAGCAGGTCCGGGGCAGCAGATACGCAGTATTTT.

The chain recombines TRBV11-2 with TRBJ2-7; 8 nucleotides match TRBD1. The CDR3 contains 13 residues. Germline V CDR1 and CDR2: SGHAT, FQNNGV. The junction had 4 bases not matched to a gene; V was cut back by 5 bases and J by 4 bases. The CDR3 is CASSTGGGYEQYF. As DNA, the CDR3 is TGTGCCAGCAGCACAGGGGGTGGATACGAGCAGTACTTC.

This clone was picked up a small number of times. The genes are TRBV27 and TRBJ2-3, with TRBD1 matching over 7 bases. The V gene end was trimmed by 1 base and the J gene end by 4 bases; junction bases not matched to a gene: 2. Germline V gene lookup returns CDR1 MNHEY and CDR2 SMNVEV (reference sequence). The CDR3 runs 14 residues. The CDR3 nucleotides read TGTGCCAGCAGTTTATGGCAGGGGGCAGATACGCAGTATTTT. Encoded protein: CASSLWQGADTQYF.

The chain has TRBV27 and TRBJ2-1, with 8 bases lining up with TRBD2. The CDR3 contains 17 residues. Per germline, CDR1 MNHEY and CDR2 SMNVEV (reference sequence). Trimming took 5 bases from V and 0 from J; bases not matched to a gene: 9. The CDR3 is CASSLAGAGDSYNEQFF. The CDR3 DNA reads TGTGCCAGCAGTCTAGCGGGCGCGGGGGACTCCTACAATGAGCAGTTCTTC.

This chain connects TRBV10-3 to TRBJ2-1; 8 bases agree with TRBD2. Germline-derived CDR1 and CDR2 are ENHRY and SYGVKD. This CDR3 is 17 amino acids long. V dropped 0 bases and J dropped 1; count of bases not matched to a gene: 5. This CDR3 reads CAISESAGGESYNEQFF. CDR3 DNA: TGTGCCATCAGTGAGTCAGCCGGGGGGGAATCCTACAATGAGCAGTTCTTC.

The CDR3 coding sequence is TGTGCCAGCAGCCCACGAGGGGGACAGGGGGTCAAAGATACGCAGTATTTT. It translates to CASSPRGGQGVKDTQYF. The chain links TRBV7-9 to TRBJ2-3, with TRBD1 identical over 11 bases. CDR1 SEHNR and CDR2 FQNEAQ come from the germline V gene (reference sequence). Trimming at V came to 5 bases and at J to 5 bases, leaving 12 bases not matched to a gene. This CDR3 spans 17 amino acids.

V is TRBV18 and J is TRBJ1-6; TRBD1 matches 7 bases. V lost 6 bases to trimming and J lost 11 bases; unmatched junction nucleotides: 10. Germline-derived CDR1 and CDR2 are KGHSH and LQKENI. The CDR3 has 14 amino acids. As DNA, the CDR3 is TGTGCCAGCTCTGACCTAACAGGGGATACACCCCTCCACTTT. This encodes CASSDLTGDTPLHF.

This clone was detected only a few times. The genes are TRBV4-2 and TRBJ2-7; TRBD1 might be the D (6 bases). CDR3 length: 13 amino acids. Germline lookup yields CDR1 LGHNA and CDR2 YNFKEQ. Trimming removed 2 bases from V and 5 bases from J, with 10 bases in between. CDR3 loop: CASSQPGDHEQYF. The CDR3 coding sequence is TGTGCCAGCAGCCAACCAGGGGACCACGAGCAGTACTTC.

This chain uses TRBV18 with TRBJ1-1; D is uncertain. V was cut by 0 bases and J by 0 bases, with 14 bases left in between. Germline CDR1 is KGHSH and CDR2 is LQKENI. The CDR3 extends over 17 amino acids. The CDR3 DNA reads TGTGCCAGCTCACCACCCAACGGCCCTAACATGAACACTGAAGCTTTCTTT. Residues: CASSPPNGPNMNTEAFF.

The chain employs TRBV10-3 and TRBJ1-3; possibly TRBD1 for D (5 bases). Trimming took 8 bases from V and 0 from J, leaving 11 bases between them. CDR1 is ENHRY and CDR2 is SYGVKD in the germline V gene. The length of the CDR3 is 14 residues. CDR3 loop: CAIHPGGSGNTIYF. The CDR3 DNA sequence: TGTGCCATCCACCCTGGGGGCTCTGGAAACACCATATATTTT.

The chain combines TRBV6-5 with TRBJ1-4; perhaps TRBD1 as D (5 bases). Germline V gives CDR1 MNHEY, CDR2 SVGAGI. Between the trimmed V and J ends, which lost 2 bases and 3 bases, there was a span of 7 bases. This CDR3 is built from 14 residues. The CDR3 here is CASSYGGANEKLFF. The CDR3 DNA reads TGTGCCAGCAGTTACGGGGGGGCTAATGAAAAACTGTTTTTT.

This chain uses TRBV29-1 with TRBJ2-3; a weak D match, TRBD2 (5 bases). V dropped 3 bases and J dropped 4 bases, with 8 bases sitting between them. This CDR3 contains 12 residues. Per the germline V gene, CDR1 is SQVTM and CDR2 is ANQGSEA. The CDR3 loop is CSVDGVADTQYF. CDR3 sequence (DNA): TGCAGCGTTGACGGGGTCGCAGATACGCAGTATTTT.

The genes are TRBV2 and TRBJ1-6; no clear D gene. This CDR3 contains 12 residues. Germline values: CDR1 SNHLY, CDR2 FYNNEI. Deletions cut 8 bases from V and 6 bases from J, with 8 bases between. The CDR3 sequence is CASRVLNSPLHF. The DNA of the CDR3 is TGTGCCAGCCGGGTCCTTAATTCACCCCTCCACTTT.

This clone was seen a single time. V and J are TRBV6-5 and TRBJ1-1, with D perhaps matching TRBD1 (6 bases). Trimming cost V 7 bases and J 2 bases, with 14 bases left between them. Germline V lookup: CDR1 MNHEY, CDR2 SVGAGI. The CDR3 is 14 amino acids. CDR3 protein: CASNIQGGNTEAFF. The CDR3 DNA reads as TGTGCCAGCAATATACAGGGAGGTAACACTGAAGCTTTCTTT.

V usage is TRBV4-1 and J usage is TRBJ2-5, with TRBD2 as a possible D gene (5 bases). The CDR3 totals 15 residues. V was clipped by 1 base and J by 4 bases, with 13 bases between them. The germline gives CDR1 MGHRA, CDR2 YSYEKL. DNA for the CDR3: TGCGCCAGCAGCCAAGGCCTAGTCGGGGTAGAGACCCAGTACTTC. Encoded protein: CASSQGLVGVETQYF.

The chain joins TRBV5-1 to TRBJ2-7; perhaps TRBD2 as D (7 bases). V lost 4 bases, J lost 1 base, and 12 bases lay in between. Germline V CDR1 and CDR2: SGHRS, YFSETQ. The CDR3 sequence is 14 residues long. CDR3 in DNA: TGCGCCAGCAGCCTAGGGGGGGATTCCTACGAGCAGTACTTC. It codes for CASSLGGDSYEQYF. Drawing the rest from reference TRBV5-1 and TRBJ2-7, the complete variable domain is KAGVTQTPRYLIKTRGQQVTLSCSPISGHRSVSWYQQTPGQGLQFLFEYFSETQRNKGNFPGRFSGRQFSNSRSEMNVSTLELGDSALYLCASSLGGDSYEQYFGPGTRLTVT.

This chain links TRBV5-6 with TRBJ1-5; no clear D gene. Germline CDR1 is SGHDT and CDR2 is YYEEEE. V was shortened by 2 bases and J by 5 bases, with 11 bases between the two germline ends. This CDR3 is 14 amino acids long. CDR3 in amino acids: CASSFSGIDQPQHF. For the CDR3, the DNA is TGTGCCAGCAGCTTCTCGGGTATCGATCAGCCCCAGCATTTT. Supplemented by reference TRBV5-6 and TRBJ1-5, the full variable domain reads DAGVTQSPTHLIKTRGQQVTLRCSPKSGHDTVSWYQQALGQGPQFIFQYYEEEERQRGNFPDRFSGHQFPNYSSELNVNALLLGDSALYLCASSFSGIDQPQHFGDGTRLSIL.

This chain links TRBV7-3 with TRBJ2-2; D gene uncertain. This CDR3 region has 13 residues. Germline lookup yields CDR1 SGHTA and CDR2 FQGTGA. Trimming cost V 4 bases and J 3 bases, with 6 bases left between them. The DNA of the CDR3 is TGTGCCAGCAGCTCGACGTACACCGGGGAGCTGTTTTTT. Protein product: CASSSTYTGELFF. Supplemented by reference TRBV7-3 and TRBJ2-2, the full variable domain reads GAGVSQTPSNKVTEKGKYVELRCDPISGHTALYWYRQSLGQGPEFLIYFQGTGAADDSGLPNDRFFAVRPEGSVSTLKIQRTERGDSAVYLCASSSTYTGELFFGEGSRLTVL.